Shown below are 15 T cell receptor beta chains from a single sample sequenced in a study of cytomegalovirus exposure and HLA in healthy donors. PCR employed 60 Vbeta and 13 Jbeta primers. The table came from immunoSEQ multiplex PCR; TCRdb's copy has only in-frame clones and leaves some out. The table includes 100,000 to 120,000 clones, 70% to 75% detected once. The sequencing input was PBMCs. Receptors were obtained from a man in his forties or fifties in good health and CMV-seronegative.

The chain carries TRBV5-4 and TRBJ2-1; 9 positions agree with TRBD2. The trim removed 4 bases at V and 1 base at J, leaving 9 bases unmatched. Germline-derived CDR1 and CDR2 are SGHNT and YYREEE (reference sequence). The CDR3 spans 17 residues. The CDR3 sequence is CASSAGGGGASYNEQFF. Here the CDR3 DNA reads TGTGCCAGCAGCGCCGGGGGCGGGGGGGCATCCTACAATGAGCAGTTCTTC.

The V and J genes are TRBV7-9 and TRBJ1-2, with D possibly matching TRBD1 (6 bases). Germline loops: CDR1 SEHNR, CDR2 FQNEAQ (reference sequence). This CDR3 is 15 amino acids long. V was pared by 1 base and J by 8 bases, with 17 bases between. The CDR3, as DNA: TGTGCCAGCAGCTTAGAAGGGGACCCGGGACACGGCTACACCTTC. Encoded protein: CASSLEGDPGHGYTF. The full variable domain, with the rest looked up from reference TRBV7-9 and TRBJ1-2, is DTGVSQNPRHKITKRGQNVTFRCDPISEHNRLYWYRQTLGQGPEFLTYFQNEAQLEKSRLLSDRFSAERPKGSFSTLEIQRTEQGDSAMYLCASSLEGDPGHGYTFGSGTRLTVV.

The rearrangement uses TRBV7-3 and TRBJ2-7; a weak D match, TRBD1 (6 bases). CDR1 and CDR2 (germline): SGHTA, FQGTGA. The CDR3 loop spans 13 amino acids. V lost 3 bases and J 5 bases, leaving 11 bases between the germline ends. The CDR3 sequence is CASSLGASHEQYF. CDR3 DNA sequence: TGTGCCAGCAGCTTGGGGGCTTCCCACGAGCAGTACTTC.

This chain uses TRBV6-6 with TRBJ2-5; the match to TRBD1 covers 7 bases. Looked up from germline, CDR1 is MNHNY and CDR2 is SVGAGI (reference sequence). The CDR3 consists of 14 residues. The junction had 6 bases not matched to a gene; V was cut back by 7 bases and J by 1 base. CDR3 coding DNA: TGTGCCAGCACCTGGGACAGCTTCCAAGAGACCCAGTACTTC. This codes for CASTWDSFQETQYF.

This chain connects TRBV29-1 to TRBJ2-5, with D possibly matching TRBD2 (6 bases). Matching the DNA end better, TRBJ2-7 makes the J call doubtful. CDR3 length: 13 residues. The germline CDR1 and CDR2 sequences are SQVTM and ANQGSEA. This CDR3 is CSAGTGNSYEQYF. Written as DNA, the CDR3 is TGCAGCGCAGGGACTGGCAACTCCTACGAGCAGTACTTC.

The rearrangement links TRBV6-6 to TRBJ1-5, with a possible D match to TRBD1 (5 bases). The CDR3 consists of 15 residues. V was cut by 0 bases and J by 6 bases, with 12 bases left in between. The germline CDR1 and CDR2 sequences are MNHNY and SVGAGI (reference sequence). CDR3 residues: CASSYSRQGGQPQHF. Here the CDR3 DNA reads TGTGCCAGCAGTTACTCGAGGCAGGGTGGTCAGCCCCAGCATTTT.

V usage is TRBV2 and J usage is TRBJ2-2, with TRBD2 as a possible D gene (5 bases). Germline V CDR1 and CDR2: SNHLY, FYNNEI. V dropped 6 bases and J dropped 1 base, with 12 bases sitting between them. This CDR3 is built from 15 residues. CDR3 amino acids: CASRNTSWNTGELFF. As DNA, the CDR3 is TGTGCCAGCAGGAATACTAGTTGGAACACCGGGGAGCTGTTTTTT.

The chain recombines TRBV28 with TRBJ1-5; possibly TRBD1 for D (6 bases). There are 15 residues in the CDR3. V was shortened by 2 bases and J by 7 bases, with 15 bases between the two germline ends. Germline V gene lookup returns CDR1 MDHEN and CDR2 SYDVKM. CDR3 amino acids: CASSLPRDNLQPQHF. The DNA for the CDR3 is TGTGCCAGCAGTTTACCCCGGGACAATCTCCAGCCCCAGCATTTT.

V is TRBV5-6 and J is TRBJ2-7; possibly TRBD2 for D (5 bases). The CDR3 totals 12 residues. Germline V lookup: CDR1 SGHDT, CDR2 YYEEEE. The V gene lost 4 bases and the J gene lost 6 bases, with 11 bases spanning the gap. CDR3 region: CASSKDSAEQYF. The CDR3, as DNA: TGTGCCAGCAGCAAGGATAGCGCCGAGCAGTACTTC.

The V call is TRBV25-1, the J call TRBJ2-7; no clear D gene. V was trimmed by 5 bases and J by 4 bases, leaving 6 bases between them. CDR1 is MGHDK and CDR2 is SYGVNS in the germline V gene. The CDR3 length is 11 residues. CDR3 region: CASSKQYEQYF. The CDR3 DNA reads TGTGCCAGCAGTAAACAGTACGAGCAGTACTTC.

This clone was observed once. This chain links TRBV10-2 with TRBJ2-1; 9 bases match TRBD2. The germline V gene has CDR1 WSHSY and CDR2 SAAADI. V gave up 6 bases and J gave up 6 bases; unmatched junction bases: 9. CDR3 length: 15 amino acids. The CDR3, as DNA: TGCGCCAGCAGGCCAGAGACTAGCGGTCCCAATGAGCAGTTCTTC. Encoded protein: CASRPETSGPNEQFF.

The rearrangement links TRBV4-2 to TRBJ2-7, with D perhaps TRBD1 (5 bases). V shed 0 bases and J shed 5 bases, with 8 bases lying between them. The CDR3 is 13 residues long. Germline CDR1 and CDR2: LGHNA and YNFKEQ. Here the CDR3 reads CASSQDRVNEQYF. In nucleotides, the CDR3 is TGTGCCAGCAGCCAAGACAGGGTAAACGAGCAGTACTTC.

The CDR3 reads CASSKRQSGASYEQYF. DNA of the CDR3: TGTGCCAGCAGCAAAAGGCAAAGCGGGGCGTCCTACGAGCAGTACTTC. The rearrangement links TRBV21-1 to TRBJ2-7; the table calls TRBD2, which could not be checked here. TRBV21-1 is described as a pseudogene. The CDR3 loop spans 16 amino acids.

The chain employs TRBV6-5 and TRBJ1-3, with D unclear. The CDR3 sequence is 16 residues long. The germline CDR1 and CDR2 sequences are MNHEY and SVGAGI. V shed 3 bases and J shed 0 bases, with 12 bases lying between them. DNA for the CDR3: TGTGCCAGCAGTTATCGGAGTCTAAGCTCTGGAAACACCATATATTTT. Residues: CASSYRSLSSGNTIYF.

The chain recombines TRBV4-2 with TRBJ2-1, with D possibly matching TRBD2 (6 bases). Germline V gene lookup returns CDR1 LGHNA and CDR2 YNFKEQ. V was shortened by 1 base and J by 3 bases, with 10 bases between the two germline ends. This CDR3 has 15 residues. This CDR3 reads CASSQGIADYNEQFF. CDR3 DNA: TGTGCCAGCAGCCAAGGTATAGCGGACTACAATGAGCAGTTCTTC.